These 4 T cell receptor beta chains were all obtained from the same sample, sequenced in a study of blood T cell repertoires in COVID-19. Profiled with immunoSEQ multiplex PCR; TCRdb holds only in-frame clones, not every one. The sample consists of about 39,000 clones, 79% of them appearing once. The specimen was peripheral blood. The origin of the receptors is a man between 70 and 80 years old with acute or convalescent COVID-19.

V usage is TRBV4-3 and J usage is TRBJ2-4; 13 bases map to TRBD2. J was trimmed by 3 bases and V by 2 bases; bases with no gene match: 10. The length of the CDR3 is 19 residues. Germline V gene data show CDR1 as LGHNA and CDR2 as YSLEER. For the CDR3, the DNA is TGCGCCAGCAGCCAAACGCCCGGGACTAGCGGGATTGGCAAAAACATTCAGTACTTC. It specifies CASSQTPGTSGIGKNIQYF.

The chain carries TRBV7-2 and TRBJ1-1, with 11 bases matching TRBD1. In germline, CDR1 is SGHTA, CDR2 FQGNSA. The ends lost 4 bases at V and 0 bases at J; junction bases unmatched: 1. The CDR3 runs 15 residues. The CDR3, as DNA: TGTGCCAGCAGCTGGACAGGGGGCATGAACACTGAAGCTTTCTTT. The encoded protein is CASSWTGGMNTEAFF.

The chain joins TRBV25-1 to TRBJ2-7; maybe TRBD2 (7 bases). The CDR3 spans 15 residues. In germline, CDR1 is MGHDK, CDR2 SYGVNS. Trimming left V 8 bases short and J 2 bases short, with 19 bases between. The CDR3 coding sequence is TGTGCCAGCGGGGGGGGGACAAGGAGGCCCTACGAGCAGTACTTC. This gives the protein CASGGGTRRPYEQYF.

The chain recombines TRBV27 with TRBJ2-7; 7 bases match TRBD1. In germline, CDR1 is MNHEY, CDR2 SMNVEV (reference sequence). V shed 0 bases, J shed 6 bases, and the junction held 2 bases outside the gene matches. This CDR3 spans 13 amino acids. CDR3 amino acids: CASSLSRQGEQYF. The CDR3 nucleotides read TGTGCCAGCAGTTTATCTCGACAGGGCGAGCAGTACTTC.